Listed here are 24 T cell receptor beta chains from one sample, sequenced in a study of early T cells in non-severe SARS-CoV-2 infection (dated by TCRdb to the early 2020s). The library was made by 5' RACE. This sample was sequenced with a NextSeq 500. TCRdb reworked the public reads: Q25 trimming with fastp, MiXCR clone assembly, productive beta chains retained. When rows share a CDR3 protein, they turn into one entry using the most common DNA and genes. Recorded for this sample are tens of thousands of distinct CDR3 sequences; less than 15% of them occurred a single time. The ten largest clones add up to about 1.7% of the sample. What was sequenced was whole blood. The receptors derive from an adult who was a healthcare worker with PCR-confirmed SARS-CoV-2 infection or an uninfected control (not recorded which).

This clonotype was seen repeatedly, ten times or more. This chain connects TRBV6-1 to TRBJ2-1, with 8 bases fitting TRBD2. After removal of 8 bases from V and 2 bases from J, the junction contained 8 bases not matched to a gene. Looked up from germline, CDR1 is MNHNS and CDR2 is SASEGT. This CDR3 has 15 residues. CDR3 nucleotides: TGTGCCAGCGGGGAGGGGACTAGGGCCTACAATGAGCAGTTCTTC. Translation: CASGEGTRAYNEQFF.

Only a few counts were recorded for this clonotype. The chain has TRBV7-3 and TRBJ1-6, with unresolved D. The V and J ends lost 5 bases and 10 bases respectively, with 12 bases between them. Germline-derived CDR1 and CDR2 are SGHTA and FQGTGA. CDR3 length: 13 amino acids. As DNA, the CDR3 is TGTGCCAGCAGCCTCCGTGGCAGCTCACCCCTCCACTTT. Translated: CASSLRGSSPLHF.

This clonotype was observed at least ten times. This chain links TRBV29-1 with TRBJ2-2, with D unresolved. Germline V CDR1 and CDR2: SQVTM, ANQGSEA. This CDR3 spans 12 amino acids. The V and J ends lost 1 base and 5 bases respectively, with 5 bases between them. The CDR3 DNA is TGCAGCGTTGAAGGCCGGACCGGGGAGCTGTTTTTT. This encodes CSVEGRTGELFF.

This rearrangement joins TRBV20-1 to TRBJ2-7; D might be TRBD2 (6 bases). The CDR3 extends over 13 amino acids. The germline V gene has CDR1 DFQATT and CDR2 SNEGSKA (reference sequence). Trimming shortened V by 5 bases and J by 3 bases, and 14 bases separated the two germline ends. The CDR3 nucleotides read TGCAGTGCTCCGGGGCGGGGAGACTACGAGCAGTACTTC. Protein: CSAPGRGDYEQYF.

This clonotype was seen many times. The chain carries TRBV2 and TRBJ1-1, with D unresolved. From germline, CDR1 is SNHLY and CDR2 FYNNEI. The CDR3 loop spans 15 amino acids. The germline V and J ends were trimmed by 4 bases and 0 bases, with 12 bases remaining between them. This CDR3 reads CASSAQLPMNTEAFF. The DNA of the CDR3 is TGTGCCAGCAGTGCCCAACTACCCATGAACACTGAAGCTTTCTTT.

This clonotype has just a few counts. The gene calls are TRBV5-1 and TRBJ2-7; TRBD1 is a possible D gene (6 bases). This CDR3 has 12 amino acids. Deletions cut 0 bases from V and 6 bases from J, with 7 bases between. The germline V gene encodes CDR1 SGHRS and CDR2 YFSETQ. CDR3 sequence reads: CASSLGGREQYF. CDR3 coding DNA: TGCGCCAGCAGCTTGGGGGGGCGCGAGCAGTACTTC.

The sample holds many counts of this clonotype. The chain joins TRBV29-1 to TRBJ1-1; D is unclear. The CDR3 extends over 13 amino acids. Trimming removed 6 bases from V and 1 base from J, with 12 bases in between. From germline, CDR1 is SQVTM and CDR2 ANQGSEA. In DNA form, the CDR3 reads TGCAGCGTCGGGGAGATGAAGAACACTGAAGCTTTCTTT. Protein product: CSVGEMKNTEAFF.

This chain links TRBV14 with TRBJ2-5; D is ambiguous. The CDR3 loop spans 15 amino acids. Trimming cost V 1 base and J 4 bases, with 13 bases left between them. Germline V lookup: CDR1 SGHDN, CDR2 FVKESK. The DNA of the CDR3 is TGTGCCAGCAGCCAAGGCCTAGTTTCCCCAGAGACCCAGTACTTC. It yields the protein CASSQGLVSPETQYF.

This clonotype appeared many times. V gene TRBV6-2 or TRBV6-3 combines with J gene TRBJ2-4; TRBD1 aligns across 7 bases. Trimming took 2 bases from V and 5 from J; bases not matched to a gene: 15. This CDR3 is 18 amino acids long. Germline V gene data show CDR1 as MNHEY and CDR2 as SVGEGT. CDR3 residues: CASSYDAEGAIVENIQYF. The CDR3 DNA is TGTGCCAGCAGTTACGACGCAGAGGGGGCCATCGTCGAAAACATTCAGTACTTC.

The chain has TRBV9 and TRBJ2-3, with 12 bases that match TRBD2. After removal of 4 bases from V and 2 bases from J, the junction contained 8 bases not matched to a gene. Germline assignment: CDR1 SGDLS and CDR2 YYNGEE. The CDR3 consists of 17 residues. The CDR3 DNA sequence: TGTGCCAGCAGCATAAACCTAGCGGGGGGGCCCACAGATACGCAGTATTTT. Residues: CASSINLAGGPTDTQYF.

Only a few counts were recorded for this clonotype. The chain couples TRBV3-1 to TRBJ1-1; the match to TRBD1 covers 9 bases. Trimming took 1 base from V and 8 from J; bases not matched to a gene: 17. The germline V gene encodes CDR1 LGHDT and CDR2 YNNKEL (reference sequence). The CDR3 is 18 residues long. CDR3 nucleotide sequence: TGTGCCAGCAGCCAAGGGTACGAAGGGGACAGGGTTGGAGCCGAAGCTTTCTTT. It encodes CASSQGYEGDRVGAEAFF.

The chain uses TRBV11-2 and TRBJ1-1; no clear D. Germline loops: CDR1 SGHAT, CDR2 FQNNGV. CDR3 size: 11 residues. Trimming removed 2 bases from V and 6 bases from J, with 4 bases in between. The chain's CDR3 is CASSLKAEAFF. In DNA, the CDR3 is TGTGCCAGCAGCTTAAAGGCTGAAGCTTTCTTT.

This clonotype was seen at least ten times. The rearrangement uses TRBV7-9 and TRBJ2-5; 9 bases agree with TRBD2. Germline V gene sequence: CDR1 SEHNR, CDR2 FQNEAQ (reference sequence). The CDR3 runs 16 residues. V was clipped by 2 bases and J by 2 bases; unmatched bases: 6. Here the CDR3 DNA reads TGTGCCAGCAGCTTAATTCCTAGCGGGGAACAAGAGACCCAGTACTTC. Its translation: CASSLIPSGEQETQYF.

The V and J genes are TRBV20-1 and TRBJ2-3, with D unresolved. The length of the CDR3 is 13 residues. The germline V gene encodes CDR1 DFQATT and CDR2 SNEGSKA (reference sequence). V lost 3 bases, J lost 0 bases, and 7 bases lay in between. CDR3 loop: CSARVISTDTQYF. CDR3 nucleotides: TGCAGTGCTAGGGTAATAAGCACAGATACGCAGTATTTT.

The table lists this clonotype with a few counts. The chain employs TRBV7-2 and TRBJ1-1, with D unresolved. CDR1 and CDR2 (germline): SGHTA, FQGNSA. The CDR3 consists of 14 residues. V shed 5 bases and J shed 5 bases, with 15 bases lying between them. In nucleotides, the CDR3 is TGTGCCAGCAGCCCTAGAAGGGAGAGGACTGAAGCTTTCTTT. It translates to CASSPRRERTEAFF.

This clonotype was picked up many times. J is TRBJ1-1 and V is TRBV20-1, with D uncertain. The CDR3 totals 13 residues. Trimming stripped 0 bases from V and 1 base from J, with 6 bases between. Germline V gene sequence: CDR1 DFQATT, CDR2 SNEGSKA (reference sequence). CDR3 residues: CSARDVGNTEAFF. Here the CDR3 DNA reads TGCAGTGCTAGAGATGTAGGGAACACTGAAGCTTTCTTT.

This clonotype was observed a handful of times. The chain is built from TRBV11-2 and TRBJ1-1; D perhaps matches TRBD1 (6 bases). The germline gives CDR1 SGHAT, CDR2 FQNNGV. Deletions cut 4 bases from V and 10 bases from J, with 13 bases between. The CDR3 length is 12 residues. The CDR3 region is CASSSHREGAFF. For the CDR3, the DNA is TGTGCCAGCAGCTCACACAGGGAGGGAGCTTTCTTT.

V and J are TRBV6-6 and TRBJ1-2; a weak D match, TRBD1 (5 bases). V was shortened by 2 bases and J by 0 bases, with 22 bases between the two germline ends. There are 19 residues in the CDR3. Per the germline V gene, CDR1 is MNHNY and CDR2 is SVGAGI (reference sequence). The CDR3 DNA is TGTGCCAGCAGTTACCCTTACCCCCAGGGTTCTCAAGCTAACTATGGCTACACCTTC. Translating gives CASSYPYPQGSQANYGYTF.

This clonotype was picked up many times. The gene calls are TRBV4-1 and TRBJ1-2; D unclear. The V and J ends lost 1 base and 0 bases respectively, with 3 bases between them. Germline assignment: CDR1 MGHRA and CDR2 YSYEKL. The CDR3 spans 13 residues. CDR3 sequence: CASSQAANYGYTF. The CDR3 nucleotides read TGCGCCAGCAGCCAAGCGGCTAACTATGGCTACACCTTC.

This clonotype was counted at least ten times. The chain joins TRBV7-2 to TRBJ2-1; 9 nucleotides align to TRBD2. This CDR3 comprises 17 residues. Trimming cost V 5 bases and J 6 bases; bases outside gene matches: 14. CDR1 is SGHTA, CDR2 FQGNSA, per germline. For the CDR3, the DNA is TGTGCCAGCAGCCGATGGACCCCGGGACTAGCTTCCAATGAGCAGTTCTTC. Amino acids: CASSRWTPGLASNEQFF.

This clonotype showed up many times. The gene calls are TRBV18 and TRBJ2-5; TRBD2 agrees at 7 bases. Germline CDR1 reads KGHSH; CDR2 reads LQKENI. V trimming: 5 bases; J trimming: 5 bases; junction bases outside the gene matches: 8. This CDR3 region has 14 residues. The DNA of the CDR3 is TGTGCCAGCTCAGAAAGGACGCGGGGGGAGACCCAGTACTTC. Residues: CASSERTRGETQYF.

The table lists this clonotype with a few counts. The V and J genes are TRBV29-1 and TRBJ1-1; D ambiguous. Deletions cut 2 bases from V and 6 bases from J, with 16 bases between. Germline CDR1 and CDR2: SQVTM and ANQGSEA. The CDR3 is 14 amino acids. CDR3 coding DNA: TGCAGCGTTGAAACGGGCAGGTTTCGTTCTGAAGCTTTCTTT. It codes for CSVETGRFRSEAFF. The full variable domain, in which reference TRBV29-1 and TRBJ1-1 provide the parts outside the CDR3, is SAVISQKPSRDICQRGTSLTIQCQVDSQVTMMFWYRQQPGQSLTLIATANQGSEATYESGFVIDKFPISRPNLTFSTLTVSNMSPEDSSIYLCSVETGRFRSEAFFGQGTRLTVV.

In this sample, this clonotype turned up many times. The chain carries TRBV12-3 or TRBV12-4 and TRBJ1-1, with 7 bases that match TRBD1. The CDR3 has 13 amino acids. V dropped 6 bases and J dropped 0; count of bases not matched to a gene: 1. This chain's CDR3 is CASSGTVNTEAFF. The CDR3 DNA sequence: TGTGCCAGCAGCGGGACAGTGAACACTGAAGCTTTCTTT.

The chain uses TRBV11-2 and TRBJ2-7; D gene ambiguous. The V end was cut by 3 bases, the J end by 2 bases, with 17 bases between. The CDR3 extends over 16 amino acids. Germline lookup yields CDR1 SGHAT and CDR2 FQNNGV. CDR3 protein: CASSFFGGGSAYEQYF. Written as DNA, the CDR3 is TGTGCCAGCAGCTTTTTCGGTGGCGGCAGCGCCTACGAGCAGTACTTC.